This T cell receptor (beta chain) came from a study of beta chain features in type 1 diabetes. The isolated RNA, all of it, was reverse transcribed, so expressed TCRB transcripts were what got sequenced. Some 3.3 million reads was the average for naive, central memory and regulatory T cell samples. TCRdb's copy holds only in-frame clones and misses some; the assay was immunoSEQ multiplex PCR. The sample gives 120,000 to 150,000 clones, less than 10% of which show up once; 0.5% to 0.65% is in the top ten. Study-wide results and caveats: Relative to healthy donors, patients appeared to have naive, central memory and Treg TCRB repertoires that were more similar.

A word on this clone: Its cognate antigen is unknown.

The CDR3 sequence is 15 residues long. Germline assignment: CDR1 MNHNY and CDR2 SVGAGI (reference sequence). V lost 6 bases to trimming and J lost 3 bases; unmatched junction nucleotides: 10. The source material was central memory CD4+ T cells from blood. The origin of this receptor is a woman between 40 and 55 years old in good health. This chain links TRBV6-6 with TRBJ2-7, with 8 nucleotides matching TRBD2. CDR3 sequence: CASSPGGALNYEQYF. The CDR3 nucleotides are TGTGCCAGCAGCCCCGGGGGGGCGCTTAACTACGAGCAGTACTTC.